One and the same sample provided the 5 T cell receptor beta chains below, sequenced in a study of cytomegalovirus exposure and HLA in healthy donors. The PCR was carried out with 60 Vbeta primers and 13 Jbeta primers. The repertoire was sequenced with immunoSEQ multiplex PCR; TCRdb's copy has only in-frame clones and lacks some. The sample records approximately 220,000 clones, 80% to 90% being singletons. Sequenced sample: PBMCs. Receptors originate from a man younger than 45 in good health and CMV-seronegative.

The gene calls are TRBV5-6 and TRBJ1-4; D not certain. This CDR3 is built from 13 residues. Germline CDR1 is SGHDT and CDR2 is YYEEEE. The ends were cut back, 2 bases at V and 8 bases at J, with 10 bases in the middle. In DNA form, the CDR3 reads TGTGCCAGCAGCTTTTTTCCTACCGAAAAACTGTTTTTT. This encodes CASSFFPTEKLFF.

The rearrangement joins TRBV25-1 to TRBJ1-2; D may be TRBD1 (6 bases). This CDR3 region has 14 residues. The germline CDR1 and CDR2 sequences are MGHDK and SYGVNS. The ends were cut back, 5 bases at V and 7 bases at J, with 17 bases in the middle. CDR3 in amino acids: CASSPQQGTVGYTF. DNA of the CDR3: TGTGCCAGCAGTCCTCAACAGGGAACGGTTGGCTACACCTTC.

The rearrangement joins TRBV4-1 to TRBJ2-2; TRBD2 matches 10 bases. CDR1 is MGHRA, CDR2 YSYEKL, per germline. This CDR3 region has 14 residues. The V segment lost 4 bases and the J segment 8 bases; nucleotides outside the gene matches: 4. The DNA of the CDR3 is TGCGCCAGCAGCCCGTTGGGACTAGCGGGGGAGCTGTTTTTT. It specifies CASSPLGLAGELFF.

This clone turned up a few times. The chain has TRBV5-6 and TRBJ1-1; D is unclear. Per germline, CDR1 SGHDT and CDR2 YYEEEE. The V and J ends lost 3 bases and 0 bases respectively, with 9 bases between them. The CDR3 totals 14 residues. CDR3 bases: TGTGCCAGCAGCTGGACTTTGATGAACACTGAAGCTTTCTTT. It encodes CASSWTLMNTEAFF.

The chain joins TRBV7-2 to TRBJ2-6, with 9 nucleotides matching TRBD2. V lost 11 bases, J lost 12 bases, and 14 bases stayed unmatched. Germline CDR1 reads SGHTA; CDR2 reads FQGNSA. The CDR3 spans 14 residues. CDR3 nucleotide sequence: TGTGCCGGTGGACTAGCGACCGGGGCTAGCGTCCTGACTTTC. Translation gives CAGGLATGASVLTF.